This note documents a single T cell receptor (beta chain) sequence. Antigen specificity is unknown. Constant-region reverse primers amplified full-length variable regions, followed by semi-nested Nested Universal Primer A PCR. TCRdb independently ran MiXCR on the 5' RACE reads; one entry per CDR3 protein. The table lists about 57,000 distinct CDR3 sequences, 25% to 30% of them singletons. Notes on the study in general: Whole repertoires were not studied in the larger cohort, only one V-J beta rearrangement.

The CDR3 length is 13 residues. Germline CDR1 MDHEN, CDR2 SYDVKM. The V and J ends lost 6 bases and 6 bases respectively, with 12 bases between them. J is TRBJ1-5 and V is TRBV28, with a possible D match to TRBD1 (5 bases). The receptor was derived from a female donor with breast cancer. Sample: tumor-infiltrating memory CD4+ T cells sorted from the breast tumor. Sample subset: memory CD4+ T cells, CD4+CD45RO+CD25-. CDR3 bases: TGTGCCAGCAGGGGGGGGAATAGTCAGCCCCAGCATTTT. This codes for CASRGGNSQPQHF.